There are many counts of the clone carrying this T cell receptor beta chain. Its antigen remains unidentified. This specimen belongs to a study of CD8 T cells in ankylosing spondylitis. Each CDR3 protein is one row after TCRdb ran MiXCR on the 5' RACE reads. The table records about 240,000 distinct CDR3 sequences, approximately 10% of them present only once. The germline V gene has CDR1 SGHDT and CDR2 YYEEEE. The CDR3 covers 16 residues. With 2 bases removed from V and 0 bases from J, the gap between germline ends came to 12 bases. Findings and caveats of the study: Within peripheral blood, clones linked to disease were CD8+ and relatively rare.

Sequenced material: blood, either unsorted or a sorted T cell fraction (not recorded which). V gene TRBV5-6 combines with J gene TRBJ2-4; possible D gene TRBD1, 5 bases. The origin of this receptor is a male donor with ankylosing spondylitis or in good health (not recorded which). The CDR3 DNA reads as TGTGCCAGCAGCTTTCAGGGTTACCTAGCCAAAAACATTCAGTACTTC. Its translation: CASSFQGYLAKNIQYF. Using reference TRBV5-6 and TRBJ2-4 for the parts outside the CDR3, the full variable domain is DAGVTQSPTHLIKTRGQQVTLRCSPKSGHDTVSWYQQALGQGPQFIFQYYEEEERQRGNFPDRFSGHQFPNYSSELNVNALLLGDSALYLCASSFQGYLAKNIQYFGAGTRLSVL.